The 23 T cell receptor beta chains listed next were all sequenced from one sample in a study of blood T cell repertoires in COVID-19. Assay: immunoSEQ multiplex PCR; the TCRdb copy retains only in-frame clones and omits some. This table has 56,000 or so clones, roughly 88% appearing once. Sequenced: peripheral blood. These receptors were collected from a woman of 80 years or more with active COVID-19.

The V call is TRBV7-2, the J call TRBJ1-6; no definite D call. Germline V gene data show CDR1 as SGHTA and CDR2 as FQGNSA. V lost 3 bases, J lost 1 base, and 10 bases lay in between. The CDR3 spans 16 residues. The CDR3 protein is CASSLRAGSYNSPLHF. The CDR3, as DNA: TGTGCCAGCAGCTTGCGGGCTGGATCCTATAATTCACCCCTCCACTTT.

This clone was found once. The chain couples TRBV7-8 to TRBJ1-4; no definite D call. The CDR3 is made up of 15 amino acids. V was cut by 5 bases and J by 4 bases, with 14 bases left in between. Germline CDR1 SGHVS, CDR2 FQNEAQ. Written as DNA, the CDR3 is TGTGCCAGCAGCCGATCAGAGCGGGATAATGAAAAACTGTTTTTT. This translates into CASSRSERDNEKLFF.

J is TRBJ2-3 and V is TRBV18; no clear D. V lost 1 base, J lost 0 bases, and 8 bases lay in between. This CDR3 has 15 residues. Germline CDR1 reads KGHSH; CDR2 reads LQKENI. The CDR3 loop is CASSPQKESTDTQYF. CDR3 nucleotide sequence: TGTGCCAGCTCACCACAGAAGGAGAGCACAGATACGCAGTATTTT.

The chain employs TRBV7-2 and TRBJ2-1, with a possible D match to TRBD1 (6 bases). Germline CDR1 and CDR2: SGHTA and FQGNSA. The CDR3 extends over 15 amino acids. V shed 5 bases and J shed 6 bases, with 17 bases lying between them. This CDR3 reads CASSDRDTSGNEQFF. The CDR3 nucleotides are TGTGCCAGCAGCGATCGGGACACGTCCGGCAATGAGCAGTTCTTC.

J is TRBJ1-5 and V is TRBV5-1, with D maybe TRBD1 (5 bases). Germline V gives CDR1 SGHRS, CDR2 YFSETQ. V lost 0 bases and J lost 1, with 8 bases in between. This CDR3 is built from 15 residues. CDR3 nucleotide sequence: TGCGCCAGCAGCTTGGGGGACTCCAGCAATCAGCCCCAGCATTTT. Translation: CASSLGDSSNQPQHF.

V gene TRBV4-2 combines with J gene TRBJ1-4, with TRBD1 matching over 8 bases. From germline, CDR1 is LGHNA and CDR2 YNFKEQ. J gave up 15 bases and V 0 bases, and 15 bases lay outside the gene matches. CDR3 length: 16 amino acids. The CDR3 here is CASSQDRGTGIGVVFF. In DNA, the CDR3 is TGTGCCAGCAGCCAAGATCGGGGGACAGGCATAGGGGTGGTGTTTTTT.

This clone was picked up one time. The chain couples TRBV5-6 to TRBJ2-5; no clear D gene. Germline-derived CDR1 and CDR2 are SGHDT and YYEEEE. The CDR3 is 12 amino acids. V dropped 0 bases and J dropped 4 bases, with 4 bases sitting between them. The CDR3 spells CASSLAGETQYF. As DNA, the CDR3 is TGTGCCAGCAGCTTGGCGGGAGAGACCCAGTACTTC.

This clone was recorded a few times. The chain couples TRBV27 to TRBJ1-6, with D uncertain. Per the germline V gene, CDR1 is MNHEY and CDR2 is SMNVEV (reference sequence). The CDR3 runs 15 residues. V was shortened by 3 bases and J by 3 bases, with 9 bases between the two germline ends. CDR3 DNA: TGTGCCAGCAGTTTGAGACACAACTATAATTCACCCCTCCACTTT. This encodes CASSLRHNYNSPLHF.

The V call is TRBV19, the J call TRBJ2-3; 11 nucleotides line up with TRBD2. CDR3 size: 15 residues. Germline V CDR1 and CDR2: LNHDA, SQIVND (reference sequence). Germline trimming cut 3 bases from V and 9 bases from J; bases unmatched to any gene: 8. As DNA, the CDR3 is TGTGCCAGTAGTATCGTGACTAGCGGGGCGCGGACGCAGTATTTT. Amino acids: CASSIVTSGARTQYF.

The chain has TRBV7-2 and TRBJ2-7; 8 bases agree with TRBD1. The junction had 9 bases not matched to a gene; V was cut back by 5 bases and J by 3 bases. The CDR3 runs 15 residues. Germline values: CDR1 SGHTA, CDR2 FQGNSA. CDR3 residues: CASSLGATGGYEQYF. In DNA, the CDR3 is TGTGCCAGCAGCCTTGGGGCAACAGGGGGCTACGAGCAGTACTTC. Drawing the rest from reference TRBV7-2 and TRBJ2-7, the complete variable domain is GAGVSQSPSNKVTEKGKDVELRCDPISGHTALYWYRQSLGQGLEFLIYFQGNSAPDKSGLPSDRFSAERTGGSVSTLTIQRTQQEDSAVYLCASSLGATGGYEQYFGPGTRLTVT.

This rearrangement joins TRBV6-5 to TRBJ2-3; 8 bases fit TRBD2. Trimming removed 7 bases from V and 1 base from J; junction bases left unmatched: 4. The CDR3 spans 14 residues. Germline-derived CDR1 and CDR2 are MNHEY and SVGAGI. The CDR3 coding sequence is TGTGCCAGCACTCGTAGCGGGGGCACAGATACGCAGTATTTT. It yields the protein CASTRSGGTDTQYF.

This chain uses TRBV5-6 with TRBJ2-7; weak D call: TRBD1 (6 bases). Germline CDR1 SGHDT, CDR2 YYEEEE. This CDR3 comprises 14 residues. Trimming stripped 0 bases from V and 2 bases from J, with 9 bases between. CDR3 DNA: TGTGCCAGCAGCTTGGTGGGGACAACCTACGAGCAGTACTTC. Amino acids: CASSLVGTTYEQYF.

This clone was observed once. V is TRBV4-3 and J is TRBJ2-1; D is perhaps TRBD1 (6 bases). The CDR3 runs to 15 residues. CDR1 LGHNA and CDR2 YSLEER come from the germline V gene. Trimming took off 0 bases at V and 7 bases at J, with 13 bases between the two ends. CDR3 DNA: TGCGCCAGCAGCCAAGACCAGGGGAGCTGGAATGAGCAGTTCTTC. As protein: CASSQDQGSWNEQFF.

The chain combines TRBV7-8 with TRBJ2-1; 7 bases match TRBD1. The ends lost 7 bases at V and 3 bases at J; junction bases unmatched: 6. This CDR3 has 14 residues. In germline, CDR1 is SGHVS, CDR2 FQNEAQ. As DNA, the CDR3 is TGTGCCAGCACCTCCGGGACAGTCTACAATGAGCAGTTCTTC. The encoded protein is CASTSGTVYNEQFF.

The chain has TRBV29-1 and TRBJ2-5; perhaps TRBD1 as D (7 bases). Between the trimmed V and J ends, which lost 6 bases and 5 bases, there was a span of 13 bases. There are 12 residues in the CDR3. CDR1 and CDR2 from the germline V gene are SQVTM and ANQGSEA. CDR3 loop: CSVTGRTETQYF. CDR3 in DNA: TGCAGCGTGACAGGGAGGACCGAGACCCAGTACTTC.

The chain combines TRBV28 with TRBJ2-1, with D possibly matching TRBD1 (5 bases). The CDR3 sequence is 15 residues long. The V end lost 5 bases, the J end lost 7 bases, and 18 bases lay between the germline ends. The germline gives CDR1 MDHEN, CDR2 SYDVKM. The CDR3 DNA reads as TGTGCCAGCAGTCCCCCCGGACAAGGCGTGAATGAGCAGTTCTTC. Translating it yields CASSPPGQGVNEQFF.

J is TRBJ2-1 and V is TRBV11-3; no clear D. Per germline, CDR1 SGHNT and CDR2 YENEEA. The CDR3 runs 12 residues. The germline V and J ends were trimmed by 0 bases and 10 bases, with 7 bases remaining between them. CDR3: CASSLDTVEQFF. CDR3 DNA: TGTGCCAGCAGCTTAGATACAGTCGAGCAGTTCTTC.

The chain is built from TRBV6-6 and TRBJ2-5; a weak D match, TRBD1 (5 bases). The V end lost 8 bases, the J end lost 14 bases, and 15 bases lay between the germline ends. This CDR3 comprises 10 residues. Germline CDR1 is MNHNY and CDR2 is SVGAGI (reference sequence). CDR3 region: CASGAGLEYF. CDR3 nucleotide sequence: TGTGCCAGCGGAGCAGGGTTGGAATACTTC.

This chain uses TRBV5-1 with TRBJ2-3, with D tentatively TRBD2 (6 bases). The V end was cut by 4 bases, the J end by 1 base, with 10 bases between. The V gene's germline CDR1 is SGHRS and CDR2 YFSETQ. The CDR3 loop spans 14 amino acids. Here the CDR3 reads CASSLQRGTDTQYF. The CDR3, as DNA: TGCGCCAGCAGCCTTCAGCGGGGCACAGATACGCAGTATTTT.

This clone was seen a few times. The chain recombines TRBV15 with TRBJ1-5; TRBD1 might be the D (5 bases). In germline, CDR1 is LNHNV, CDR2 YYDKDF (reference sequence). With 0 bases removed from V and 4 bases from J, the gap between germline ends came to 10 bases. This CDR3 is 15 amino acids long. The CDR3 reads CATSRDWRGNQPQHF. CDR3 coding DNA: TGTGCCACCAGCAGAGATTGGAGGGGTAATCAGCCCCAGCATTTT. The entire variable domain, with the rest obtained from reference TRBV15 and TRBJ1-5, is as follows: DAMVIQNPRYQVTQFGKPVTLSCSQTLNHNVMYWYQQKSSQAPKLLFHYYDKDFNNEADTPDNFQSRRPNTSFCFLDIRSPGLGDTAMYLCATSRDWRGNQPQHFGDGTRLSIL.

The chain links TRBV30 to TRBJ1-6; 8 positions match TRBD1. This CDR3 comprises 16 residues. The V gene end was trimmed by 0 bases and the J gene end by 10 bases; junction bases not matched to a gene: 11. Germline V gene sequence: CDR1 GTSNPN, CDR2 SVGIG (reference sequence). The CDR3 here is CAWSVRQGAMSSPLHF. The DNA of the CDR3 is TGTGCCTGGAGTGTCAGGCAGGGGGCAATGTCCTCACCCCTCCACTTT.

The chain uses TRBV7-2 and TRBJ2-3; D is possibly TRBD2 (6 bases). CDR3 size: 14 residues. Germline V lookup: CDR1 SGHTA, CDR2 FQGNSA. The V and J ends lost 1 base and 4 bases respectively, with 9 bases between them. The CDR3 is CASSLDPGADTQYF. The DNA for the CDR3 is TGTGCCAGCAGCTTAGATCCGGGGGCAGATACGCAGTATTTT.

J is TRBJ2-7 and V is TRBV20-1, with 9 nucleotides matching TRBD2. V gave up 3 bases and J gave up 7 bases; unmatched junction bases: 16. This CDR3 has 16 residues. CDR1 and CDR2 from the germline V gene are DFQATT and SNEGSKA (reference sequence). DNA of the CDR3: TGCAGTGCTAGTGGTGATTTAGCGGGGGCTACGGGGGAGCAGTACTTC. It translates to CSASGDLAGATGEQYF.